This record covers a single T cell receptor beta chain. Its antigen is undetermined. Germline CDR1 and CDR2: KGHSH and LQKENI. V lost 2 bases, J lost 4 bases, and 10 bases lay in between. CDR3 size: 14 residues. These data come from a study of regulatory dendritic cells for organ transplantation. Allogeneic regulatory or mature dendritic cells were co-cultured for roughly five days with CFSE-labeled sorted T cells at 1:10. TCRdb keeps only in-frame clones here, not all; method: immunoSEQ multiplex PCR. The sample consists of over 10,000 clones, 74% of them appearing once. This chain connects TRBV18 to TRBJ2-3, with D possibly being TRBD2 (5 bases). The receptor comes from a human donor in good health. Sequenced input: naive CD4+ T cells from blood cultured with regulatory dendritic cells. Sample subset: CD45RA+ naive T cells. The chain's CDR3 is CASSPILESDTQYF. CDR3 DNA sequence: TGTGCCAGCTCACCAATACTAGAGTCAGATACGCAGTATTTT.